These 22 T cell receptor beta chains were sequenced from one sample in a study of lymphopenia after photon versus proton radiotherapy. TCRdb keeps only in-frame clones here, not all; method: immunoSEQ multiplex PCR. The sample has around 160,000 clones, around nine tenths seen once. The sample consisted of peripheral blood, taken from a patient treated with photon-based radiotherapy. The receptors were gathered from a man aged 45-60 years with gastric cancer.

The chain employs TRBV6-5 and TRBJ1-1; D is unclear. V was pared by 2 bases and J by 4 bases, with 8 bases between. Germline lookup yields CDR1 MNHEY and CDR2 SVGAGI. The CDR3 is 13 amino acids. CDR3 sequence: CASSYNYGTEAFF. DNA of the CDR3: TGTGCCAGCAGTTACAACTACGGCACTGAAGCTTTCTTT.

The chain's CDR3 is CASSLGSGSGNTIYF. For the CDR3, the DNA is TGTGCCAGCAGCTTAGGAAGTGGCTCTGGAAACACCATATATTTT. This chain links TRBV7-6 with TRBJ1-3; D not certain. This CDR3 is built from 15 residues. V lost 1 base and J lost 0, with 7 bases in between. Germline V gene data show CDR1 as SGHVS and CDR2 as FNYEAQ.

The genes are TRBV6-5 and TRBJ1-2, with D perhaps matching TRBD1 (6 bases). Germline V CDR1 and CDR2: MNHEY, SVGAGI. V gave up 6 bases and J gave up 4 bases, with 15 bases separating them. The CDR3 spans 14 residues. CDR3 nucleotides: TGTGCCAGCAGCGTCCAACAGGGCGCCTATGGCTACACCTTC. Translating it yields CASSVQQGAYGYTF.

The genes are TRBV9 and TRBJ1-4; weak D call: TRBD1 (6 bases). V lost 3 bases to trimming and J lost 6 bases, with 12 bases between them. This CDR3 region has 14 residues. Germline V CDR1 and CDR2: SGDLS, YYNGEE. Here the CDR3 reads CASSAPGAHEKLFF. The CDR3 nucleotides read TGTGCCAGCAGCGCCCCAGGGGCTCATGAAAAACTGTTTTTT.

The V gene is TRBV30, the J gene TRBJ2-5; D might be TRBD1 or TRBD2, each matching 5 bases. This CDR3 is built from 13 residues. V lost 4 bases, J lost 5 bases, and 14 bases lay in between. The germline CDR1 and CDR2 sequences are GTSNPN and SVGIG (reference sequence). CDR3 in DNA: TGTGCCTGGATGGGGGAGAAGGGGGAGACCCAGTACTTC. This encodes CAWMGEKGETQYF.

The chain carries TRBV27 and TRBJ2-1; D uncertain. Looked up from germline, CDR1 is MNHEY and CDR2 is SMNVEV (reference sequence). This CDR3 has 13 residues. V shed 1 base and J shed 3 bases, with 4 bases lying between them. CDR3 in amino acids: CASSLLGYNEQFF. The CDR3 nucleotides are TGTGCCAGCAGTTTATTGGGCTACAATGAGCAGTTCTTC.

V gene TRBV15 combines with J gene TRBJ1-5, with D unresolved. The V end lost 0 bases, the J end lost 4 bases, and 10 bases lay between the germline ends. Germline-derived CDR1 and CDR2 are LNHNV and YYDKDF (reference sequence). The CDR3 loop spans 15 amino acids. The CDR3 region has the DNA TGTGCCACCAGCAGAGATCCCGCTGGGAATCAGCCCCAGCATTTT. Its translation is CATSRDPAGNQPQHF. Supplemented by reference TRBV15 and TRBJ1-5, the full variable domain reads DAMVIQNPRYQVTQFGKPVTLSCSQTLNHNVMYWYQQKSSQAPKLLFHYYDKDFNNEADTPDNFQSRRPNTSFCFLDIRSPGLGDTAMYLCATSRDPAGNQPQHFGDGTRLSIL.

The V call is TRBV28, the J call TRBJ2-7, with TRBD2 matching over 11 bases. V lost 6 bases, J lost 7 bases, and 5 bases stayed unmatched. The V gene's germline CDR1 is MDHEN and CDR2 SYDVKM. This CDR3 is built from 13 residues. CDR3 protein: CASRLGLADEQYF. Written as DNA, the CDR3 is TGTGCCAGCAGGTTGGGACTAGCGGATGAGCAGTACTTC.

The genes are TRBV9 and TRBJ1-5; possibly TRBD1 for D (6 bases). CDR1 is SGDLS and CDR2 is YYNGEE in the germline V gene. V was cut by 4 bases and J by 5 bases, with 13 bases left in between. The CDR3 runs 14 residues. The CDR3 bases are TGTGCCAGCAGCCCCGGGACACTAGATCAGCCCCAGCATTTT. Amino acid sequence: CASSPGTLDQPQHF.

The chain has TRBV13 and TRBJ2-7; 9 nucleotides match TRBD2. The germline CDR1 and CDR2 sequences are PRHDT and FYEKMQ (reference sequence). The CDR3 runs 16 residues. J was trimmed by 3 bases and V by 4 bases; bases with no gene match: 10. The CDR3 coding sequence is TGTGCCAGCAGCTCCTCGACTAGCGGAGAACTCTACGAGCAGTACTTC. This gives the protein CASSSSTSGELYEQYF.

V is TRBV30 and J is TRBJ2-6; a possible D gene is TRBD1 (5 bases). This CDR3 is built from 14 residues. V lost 7 bases and J 12 bases, leaving 22 bases between the germline ends. CDR1 GTSNPN and CDR2 SVGIG come from the germline V gene (reference sequence). The CDR3: CALKIGHLGAVLTF. As DNA, the CDR3 is TGTGCCTTAAAAATAGGGCACCTTGGGGCCGTCCTGACTTTC.

V is TRBV6-6 and J is TRBJ2-5; the D call may be TRBD1 or TRBD2 (7 bases each). Germline CDR1 and CDR2: MNHNY and SVGAGI (reference sequence). CDR3 size: 14 residues. V lost 5 bases to trimming and J lost 2 bases, with 12 bases between them. CDR3 bases: TGTGCCAGCAGTACTCAGGGGGGGCAAGAGACCCAGTACTTC. Residues: CASSTQGGQETQYF.

The chain uses TRBV18 and TRBJ1-3, with D tentatively TRBD1 (6 bases). The CDR3 spans 14 residues. The germline V gene has CDR1 KGHSH and CDR2 LQKENI. The germline V and J ends were trimmed by 6 bases and 7 bases, with 16 bases remaining between them. This chain's CDR3 is CASSPVTGRNTIYF. In DNA form, the CDR3 reads TGTGCCAGCTCGCCCGTAACAGGGAGGAACACCATATATTTT.

This CDR3 is CASSHTGETYEQYF. CDR3 bases: TGCGCCAGCAGCCATACGGGAGAGACCTACGAGCAGTACTTC. The chain employs TRBV4-3 and TRBJ2-7; possibly TRBD2 for D (6 bases). V was cut by 3 bases and J by 2 bases, with 11 bases left in between. This CDR3 has 14 amino acids. Germline V gene lookup returns CDR1 LGHNA and CDR2 YSLEER.

The chain uses TRBV7-6 and TRBJ2-2, with D uncertain. This CDR3 is 14 amino acids long. Germline-derived CDR1 and CDR2 are SGHVS and FNYEAQ. With 1 base removed from V and 6 bases from J, the gap between germline ends came to 9 bases. Here the CDR3 reads CASSLVDDAGELFF. The DNA for the CDR3 is TGTGCCAGCAGCTTAGTTGACGACGCCGGGGAGCTGTTTTTT.

V gene TRBV14 combines with J gene TRBJ2-1; 9 nucleotides agree with TRBD1. V lost 0 bases and J lost 7; bases outside the gene matches: 10. CDR1 and CDR2 from the germline V gene are SGHDN and FVKESK. The CDR3 is made up of 17 amino acids. CDR3 DNA: TGTGCCAGCAGCCAAGATCTAGGGACAGGGAGGGGAAATGAGCAGTTCTTC. Translated: CASSQDLGTGRGNEQFF.

The chain has TRBV4-2 and TRBJ2-7; 12 bases match TRBD2. V dropped 1 base and J dropped 0; count of bases not matched to a gene: 7. The germline gives CDR1 LGHNA, CDR2 YNFKEQ. The CDR3 consists of 18 residues. The CDR3 DNA reads TGTGCCAGCAGCCAAGCGTGGACTAGCGGGACTTACTCCTACGAGCAGTACTTC. As protein: CASSQAWTSGTYSYEQYF.

This chain links TRBV6-6 with TRBJ1-2, with D unresolved. CDR3 size: 14 residues. V lost 2 bases to trimming and J lost 4 bases, with 11 bases between them. Germline CDR1 MNHNY, CDR2 SVGAGI (reference sequence). The CDR3 here is CASSYPAARYGYTF. Written as DNA, the CDR3 is TGTGCCAGCAGTTACCCGGCAGCGCGCTATGGCTACACCTTC.

This clone was observed a single time. V gene TRBV28 combines with J gene TRBJ1-4; 7 bases are a match to TRBD1. Losses at the gene ends were 8 bases for V and 4 bases for J; bases not matched to a gene: 7. CDR1 is MDHEN, CDR2 SYDVKM, per germline. The CDR3 is 14 amino acids. The CDR3, as DNA: TGTGCCAGCCGCCAAGGGGGCCTTAATGAAAAACTGTTTTTT. Its protein product is CASRQGGLNEKLFF.

Here the CDR3 reads CASTYGLAGSEQYF. The CDR3 DNA follows: TGTGCCAGCACCTACGGGCTAGCGGGAAGCGAGCAGTACTTC. This chain connects TRBV6-6 to TRBJ2-7; 9 positions match TRBD2. The V gene end was trimmed by 7 bases and the J gene end by 6 bases; junction bases not matched to a gene: 10. CDR1 and CDR2 (germline): MNHNY, SVGAGI (reference sequence). The CDR3 length is 14 residues.

The chain employs TRBV11-2 and TRBJ2-7, with TRBD1 matching 9 bases. The germline V gene has CDR1 SGHAT and CDR2 FQNNGV. The CDR3 totals 17 residues. With 5 bases clipped from V and 0 bases from J, the junction kept 11 bases outside the gene matches. The CDR3 nucleotides are TGTGCCAGCAGCCCCTACTCCGGGACAGGGATCTCCTACGAGCAGTACTTC. Its protein is CASSPYSGTGISYEQYF.

The rearrangement joins TRBV21-1 to TRBJ2-7. TRBV21-1 corresponds to a pseudogene. The CDR3 runs 12 residues. CDR3 in amino acids: CASSKGSYEQYF. The CDR3 nucleotides read TGTGCCAGCAGCAAAGGATCCTACGAGCAGTACTTC.